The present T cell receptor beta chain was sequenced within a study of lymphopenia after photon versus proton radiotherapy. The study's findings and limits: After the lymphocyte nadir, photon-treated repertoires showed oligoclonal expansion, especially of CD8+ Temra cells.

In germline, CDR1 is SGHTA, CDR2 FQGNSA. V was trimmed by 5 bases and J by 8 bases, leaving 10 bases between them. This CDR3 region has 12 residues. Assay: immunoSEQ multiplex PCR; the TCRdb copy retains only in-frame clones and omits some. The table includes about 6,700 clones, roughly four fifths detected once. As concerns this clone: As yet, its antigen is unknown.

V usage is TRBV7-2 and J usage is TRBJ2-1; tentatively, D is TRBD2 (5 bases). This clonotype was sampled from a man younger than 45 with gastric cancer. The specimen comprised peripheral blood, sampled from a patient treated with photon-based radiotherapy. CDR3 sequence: CASSPSRYEQFF. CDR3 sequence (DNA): TGTGCCAGCAGCCCTAGCCGCTATGAGCAGTTCTTC.